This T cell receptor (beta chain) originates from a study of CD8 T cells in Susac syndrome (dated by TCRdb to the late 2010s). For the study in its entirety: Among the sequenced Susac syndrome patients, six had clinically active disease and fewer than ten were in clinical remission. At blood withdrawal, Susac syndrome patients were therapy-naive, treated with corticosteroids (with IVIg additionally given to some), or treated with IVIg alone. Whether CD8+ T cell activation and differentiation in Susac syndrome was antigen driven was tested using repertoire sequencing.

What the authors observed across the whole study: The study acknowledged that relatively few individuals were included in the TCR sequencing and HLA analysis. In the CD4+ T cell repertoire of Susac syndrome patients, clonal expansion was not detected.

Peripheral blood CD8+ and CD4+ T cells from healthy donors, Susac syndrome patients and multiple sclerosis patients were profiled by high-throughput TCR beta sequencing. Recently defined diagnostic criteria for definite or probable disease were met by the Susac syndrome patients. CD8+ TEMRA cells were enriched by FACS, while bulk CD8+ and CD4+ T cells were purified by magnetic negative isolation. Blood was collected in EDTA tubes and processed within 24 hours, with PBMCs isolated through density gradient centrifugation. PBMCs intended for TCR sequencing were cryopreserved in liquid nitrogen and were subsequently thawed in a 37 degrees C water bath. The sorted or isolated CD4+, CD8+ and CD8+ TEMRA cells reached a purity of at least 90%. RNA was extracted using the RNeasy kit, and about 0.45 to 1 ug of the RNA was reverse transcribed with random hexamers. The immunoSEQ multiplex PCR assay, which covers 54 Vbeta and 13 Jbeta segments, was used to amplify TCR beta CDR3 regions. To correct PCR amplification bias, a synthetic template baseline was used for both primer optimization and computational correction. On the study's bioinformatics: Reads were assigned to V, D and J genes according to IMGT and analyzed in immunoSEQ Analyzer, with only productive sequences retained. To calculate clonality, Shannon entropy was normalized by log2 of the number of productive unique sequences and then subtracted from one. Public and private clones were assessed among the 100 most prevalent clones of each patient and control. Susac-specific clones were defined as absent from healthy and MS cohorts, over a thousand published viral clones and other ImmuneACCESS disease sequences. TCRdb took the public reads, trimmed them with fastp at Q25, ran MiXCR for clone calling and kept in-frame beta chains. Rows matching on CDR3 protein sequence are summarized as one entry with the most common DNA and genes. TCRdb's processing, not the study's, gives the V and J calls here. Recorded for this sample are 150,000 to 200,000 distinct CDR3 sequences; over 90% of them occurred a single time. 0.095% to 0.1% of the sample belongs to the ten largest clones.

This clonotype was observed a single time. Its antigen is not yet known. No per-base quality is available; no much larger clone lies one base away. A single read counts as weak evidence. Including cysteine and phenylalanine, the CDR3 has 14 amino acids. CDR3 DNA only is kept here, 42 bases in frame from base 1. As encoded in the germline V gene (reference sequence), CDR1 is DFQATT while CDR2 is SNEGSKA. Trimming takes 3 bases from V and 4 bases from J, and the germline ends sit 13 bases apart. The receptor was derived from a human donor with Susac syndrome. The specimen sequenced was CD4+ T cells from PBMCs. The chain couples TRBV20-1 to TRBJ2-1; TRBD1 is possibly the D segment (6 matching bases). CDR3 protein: CSASRAQGYNEQFF. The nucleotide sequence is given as TGCAGTGCTAGCCGCGCACAGGGTTACAATGAGCAGTTCTTC.